The clone carrying this TCR beta chain was counted only a few times. Its specificity is not known. CDR1 and CDR2 (germline): SNHLY, FYNNEI. V was cut by 7 bases and J by 0 bases, with 9 bases left in between. The length of the CDR3 is 13 residues. The data derive from a study of cytomegalovirus exposure and HLA in healthy donors. A multiplex PCR was run with 60 Vbeta primers and 13 Jbeta primers. Profiling relied on immunoSEQ multiplex PCR, and the TCRdb table lists in-frame clones only, not all of them. The profile shows about 150,000 clones, 8.5% to 10% of them singletons. Points from the study as a whole: In a later analysis, specific HLA alleles were associated with around 17,000 TCR beta sequences at a 0.05 false discovery rate. Published work reported that the classifier diagnosed cytomegalovirus status with high specificity and sensitivity. In vitro experiments confirmed that three CMV-associated chains were specific for CMV antigens.

J is TRBJ1-1 and V is TRBV2; D unresolved. The sequence was collected from a man between 50 and 59 years old in good health and CMV-seronegative. The sample consisted of PBMCs. The CDR3 here is CASKNSLNTEAFF. The CDR3 nucleotides read TGTGCCAGCAAGAACAGCTTGAACACTGAAGCTTTCTTT.